This TCR beta chain was identified in a study of blood T cell repertoires in COVID-19. The Seattle patients joined while their infection was active and were tracked longitudinally afterward. Sequencing used immunoSEQ multiplex PCR; TCRdb keeps in-frame clones, though not all of them. The sample has roughly 140,000 clones; 70% to 90% are singletons. This receptor was taken from a woman aged 55-70 years with COVID-19, enrolled during active disease. The source material was peripheral blood.

Here the CDR3 reads CASSLGEGTRFGPGELFF. The CDR3 DNA reads TGTGCCAGCAGCCTCGGGGAGGGGACACGGTTCGGCCCCGGGGAGCTGTTTTTT. The chain joins TRBV11-3 to TRBJ2-2; possibly TRBD2 for D (7 bases). CDR1 is SGHNT and CDR2 is YENEEA in the germline V gene. Trimming cost V 5 bases and J 6 bases, with 25 bases left between them. This CDR3 contains 18 residues.